This TCR beta chain was profiled in a study of OX40 agonist ivuxolimab in advanced cancers. Study as a whole: The patients received ivuxolimab by intravenous route every 2 weeks at 0.01 to 10 mg/kg. Of the participants, 40% had some prior anti-PD-1, anti-PD-L1 or anti-CTLA-4 therapy, which was allowed. Two patients with cutaneous melanoma and one with hepatocellular carcinoma, three in total, showed partial responses.

This table comes from immunoSEQ multiplex PCR, and its TCRdb copy is limited to in-frame clones, with some not included. Among 50,000 or so clones, approximately 90% were seen once, and the ten largest hold around a third. The germline V gene has CDR1 SGDLS and CDR2 YYNGEE. The CDR3 is made up of 13 amino acids. V dropped 2 bases and J dropped 5 bases, with 11 bases sitting between them. This clone appeared once. V usage is TRBV9 and J usage is TRBJ2-7; D is perhaps TRBD1 or TRBD2 (6 bases each). Sequencing was performed on CD4+ or CD8+ T cells sorted from blood, taken in a trial of the OX40 agonist ivuxolimab. The TCR was taken from an adult with an advanced solid tumor such as melanoma, head and neck, liver or kidney cancer. The CDR3 sequence: CASSVEGVHEQYF. CDR3 sequence (DNA): TGTGCCAGCAGCGTGGAGGGGGTACACGAGCAGTACTTC. Looking up the rest from reference TRBV9 and TRBJ2-7 gives the full variable domain: DSGVTQTPKHLITATGQRVTLRCSPRSGDLSVYWYQQSLDQGLQFLIQYYNGEERAKGNILERFSAQQFPDLHSELNLSSLELGDSALYFCASSVEGVHEQYFGPGTRLTVT.